This T cell receptor beta chain was recorded in a study of T cell responses to AZD1222 COVID-19 vaccine. Across the study: Samples with a second dose at about 4 or about 12 weeks were pooled together.

General study points: Spike-specific TCR breadth and depth were elevated following two AZD1222 doses. Repertoires were sampled only after the peak T cell response. The study identified only six AZD1222 recipients as seropositive at baseline.

Of note for this clone: Its target is unknown.

CDR3 length: 16 amino acids. CDR1 is SGDLS and CDR2 is YYNGEE in the germline V gene. Between the trimmed V and J ends, which lost 4 bases and 0 bases, there was a span of 17 bases. The table came from immunoSEQ multiplex PCR; TCRdb's copy has only in-frame clones and leaves some out. Here the sample spans 150,000 to 200,000 clones, 94% being singletons. This specimen consisted of peripheral blood, obtained on day 0 of AZD1222 vaccination. The receptor comes from an adult in good health. The chain carries TRBV9 and TRBJ2-7; perhaps D is TRBD1 or TRBD2 (5 bases each). CDR3 in amino acids: CASSPLGTSSSYEQYF. CDR3 in DNA: TGTGCCAGCAGCCCCTTAGGGACGAGCAGCTCCTACGAGCAGTACTTC.